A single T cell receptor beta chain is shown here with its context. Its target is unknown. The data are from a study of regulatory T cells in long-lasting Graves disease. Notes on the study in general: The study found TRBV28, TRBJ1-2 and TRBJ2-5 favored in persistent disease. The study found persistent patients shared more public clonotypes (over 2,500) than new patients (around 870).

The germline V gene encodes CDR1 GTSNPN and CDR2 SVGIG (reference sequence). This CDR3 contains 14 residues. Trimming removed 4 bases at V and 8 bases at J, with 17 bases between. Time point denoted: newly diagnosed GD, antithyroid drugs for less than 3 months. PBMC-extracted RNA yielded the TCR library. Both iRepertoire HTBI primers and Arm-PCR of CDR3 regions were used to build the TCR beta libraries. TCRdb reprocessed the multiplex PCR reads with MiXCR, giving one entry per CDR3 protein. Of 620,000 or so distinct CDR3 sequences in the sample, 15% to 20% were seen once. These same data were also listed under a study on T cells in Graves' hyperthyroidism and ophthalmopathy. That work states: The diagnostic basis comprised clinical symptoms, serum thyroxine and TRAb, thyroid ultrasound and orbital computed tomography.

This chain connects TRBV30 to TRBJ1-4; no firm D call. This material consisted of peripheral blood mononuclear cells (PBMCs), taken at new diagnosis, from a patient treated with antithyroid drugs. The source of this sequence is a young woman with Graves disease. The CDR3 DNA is TGTGCCTGGACCGCCCCGGGGTTGCGGGAAAAACTGTTTTTT. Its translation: CAWTAPGLREKLFF.